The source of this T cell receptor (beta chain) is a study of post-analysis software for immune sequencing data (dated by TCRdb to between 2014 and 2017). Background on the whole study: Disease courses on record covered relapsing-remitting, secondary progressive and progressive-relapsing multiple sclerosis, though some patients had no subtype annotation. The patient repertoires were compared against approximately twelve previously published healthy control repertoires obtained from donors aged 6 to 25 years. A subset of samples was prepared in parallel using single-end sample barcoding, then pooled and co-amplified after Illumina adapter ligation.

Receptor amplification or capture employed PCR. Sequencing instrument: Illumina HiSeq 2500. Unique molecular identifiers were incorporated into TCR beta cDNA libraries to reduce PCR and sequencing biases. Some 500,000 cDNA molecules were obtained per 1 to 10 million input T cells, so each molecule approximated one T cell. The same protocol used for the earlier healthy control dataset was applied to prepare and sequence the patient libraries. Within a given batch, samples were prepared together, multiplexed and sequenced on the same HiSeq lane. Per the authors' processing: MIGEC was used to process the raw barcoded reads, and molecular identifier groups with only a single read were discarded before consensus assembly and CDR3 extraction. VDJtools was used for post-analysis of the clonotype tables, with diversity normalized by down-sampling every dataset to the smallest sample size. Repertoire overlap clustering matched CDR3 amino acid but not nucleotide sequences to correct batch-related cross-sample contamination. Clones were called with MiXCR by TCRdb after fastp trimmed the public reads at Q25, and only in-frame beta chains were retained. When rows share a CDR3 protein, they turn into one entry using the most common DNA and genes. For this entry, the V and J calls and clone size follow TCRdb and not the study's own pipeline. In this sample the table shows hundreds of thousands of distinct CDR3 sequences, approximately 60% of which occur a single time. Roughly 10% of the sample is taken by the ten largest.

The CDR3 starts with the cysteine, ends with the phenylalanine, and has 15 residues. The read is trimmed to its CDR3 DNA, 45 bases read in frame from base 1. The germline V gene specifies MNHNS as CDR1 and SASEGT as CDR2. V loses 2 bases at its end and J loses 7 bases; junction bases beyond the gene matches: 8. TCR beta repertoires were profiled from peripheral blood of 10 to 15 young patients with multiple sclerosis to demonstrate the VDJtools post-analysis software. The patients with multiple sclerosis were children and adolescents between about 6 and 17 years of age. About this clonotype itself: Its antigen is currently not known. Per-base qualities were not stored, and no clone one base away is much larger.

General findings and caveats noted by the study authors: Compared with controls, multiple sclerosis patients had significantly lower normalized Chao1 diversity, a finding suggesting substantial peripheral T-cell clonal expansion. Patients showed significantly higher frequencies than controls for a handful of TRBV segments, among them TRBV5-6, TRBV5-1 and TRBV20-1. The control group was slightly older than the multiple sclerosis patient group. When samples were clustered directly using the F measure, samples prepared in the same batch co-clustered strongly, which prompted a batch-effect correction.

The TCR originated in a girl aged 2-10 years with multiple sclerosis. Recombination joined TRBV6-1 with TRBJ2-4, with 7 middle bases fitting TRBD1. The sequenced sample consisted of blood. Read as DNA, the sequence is TGTGCCAGCAGTGAAAGACAGGGCGGTAGCAACATTCAGTACTTC. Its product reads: CASSERQGGSNIQYF.